The entry below gives a single TCR beta chain sequence along with its context. Noted treatment: about 20 received Ad26.COV2.S at low or high dose, single or two shots; 5 received placebo; per-sample allocation not given. Collection of the samples took place on day 63 after the first injection of vaccine or placebo. Germline-derived CDR1 and CDR2 are SGHTA and FQGNSA. This CDR3 is 14 amino acids long. The V and J ends lost 1 base and 10 bases respectively, with 14 bases between them. The data stem from a study of Ad26.COV2.S vaccination and SARS-CoV-2 variants. Overall study context: The trial was COV1001 and the donor's arm was Ad26.COV2.S.

Assay: immunoSEQ multiplex PCR; the TCRdb copy retains only in-frame clones and omits some. The sample holds nearly 400,000 clones, 75% to 90% seen once. The source material was peripheral blood, sampled in a trial of Ad26.COV2.S vaccine versus placebo. The genes are TRBV7-2 and TRBJ2-1; the D is unclear. The TCR originated in a person between 18 and 65 years old who received the Ad26.COV2.S COVID-19 vaccine or a placebo. For the CDR3, the DNA is TGTGCCAGCAGCTTAGATTGGACCCTCACGGAGCAGTTCTTC. Amino acids: CASSLDWTLTEQFF.